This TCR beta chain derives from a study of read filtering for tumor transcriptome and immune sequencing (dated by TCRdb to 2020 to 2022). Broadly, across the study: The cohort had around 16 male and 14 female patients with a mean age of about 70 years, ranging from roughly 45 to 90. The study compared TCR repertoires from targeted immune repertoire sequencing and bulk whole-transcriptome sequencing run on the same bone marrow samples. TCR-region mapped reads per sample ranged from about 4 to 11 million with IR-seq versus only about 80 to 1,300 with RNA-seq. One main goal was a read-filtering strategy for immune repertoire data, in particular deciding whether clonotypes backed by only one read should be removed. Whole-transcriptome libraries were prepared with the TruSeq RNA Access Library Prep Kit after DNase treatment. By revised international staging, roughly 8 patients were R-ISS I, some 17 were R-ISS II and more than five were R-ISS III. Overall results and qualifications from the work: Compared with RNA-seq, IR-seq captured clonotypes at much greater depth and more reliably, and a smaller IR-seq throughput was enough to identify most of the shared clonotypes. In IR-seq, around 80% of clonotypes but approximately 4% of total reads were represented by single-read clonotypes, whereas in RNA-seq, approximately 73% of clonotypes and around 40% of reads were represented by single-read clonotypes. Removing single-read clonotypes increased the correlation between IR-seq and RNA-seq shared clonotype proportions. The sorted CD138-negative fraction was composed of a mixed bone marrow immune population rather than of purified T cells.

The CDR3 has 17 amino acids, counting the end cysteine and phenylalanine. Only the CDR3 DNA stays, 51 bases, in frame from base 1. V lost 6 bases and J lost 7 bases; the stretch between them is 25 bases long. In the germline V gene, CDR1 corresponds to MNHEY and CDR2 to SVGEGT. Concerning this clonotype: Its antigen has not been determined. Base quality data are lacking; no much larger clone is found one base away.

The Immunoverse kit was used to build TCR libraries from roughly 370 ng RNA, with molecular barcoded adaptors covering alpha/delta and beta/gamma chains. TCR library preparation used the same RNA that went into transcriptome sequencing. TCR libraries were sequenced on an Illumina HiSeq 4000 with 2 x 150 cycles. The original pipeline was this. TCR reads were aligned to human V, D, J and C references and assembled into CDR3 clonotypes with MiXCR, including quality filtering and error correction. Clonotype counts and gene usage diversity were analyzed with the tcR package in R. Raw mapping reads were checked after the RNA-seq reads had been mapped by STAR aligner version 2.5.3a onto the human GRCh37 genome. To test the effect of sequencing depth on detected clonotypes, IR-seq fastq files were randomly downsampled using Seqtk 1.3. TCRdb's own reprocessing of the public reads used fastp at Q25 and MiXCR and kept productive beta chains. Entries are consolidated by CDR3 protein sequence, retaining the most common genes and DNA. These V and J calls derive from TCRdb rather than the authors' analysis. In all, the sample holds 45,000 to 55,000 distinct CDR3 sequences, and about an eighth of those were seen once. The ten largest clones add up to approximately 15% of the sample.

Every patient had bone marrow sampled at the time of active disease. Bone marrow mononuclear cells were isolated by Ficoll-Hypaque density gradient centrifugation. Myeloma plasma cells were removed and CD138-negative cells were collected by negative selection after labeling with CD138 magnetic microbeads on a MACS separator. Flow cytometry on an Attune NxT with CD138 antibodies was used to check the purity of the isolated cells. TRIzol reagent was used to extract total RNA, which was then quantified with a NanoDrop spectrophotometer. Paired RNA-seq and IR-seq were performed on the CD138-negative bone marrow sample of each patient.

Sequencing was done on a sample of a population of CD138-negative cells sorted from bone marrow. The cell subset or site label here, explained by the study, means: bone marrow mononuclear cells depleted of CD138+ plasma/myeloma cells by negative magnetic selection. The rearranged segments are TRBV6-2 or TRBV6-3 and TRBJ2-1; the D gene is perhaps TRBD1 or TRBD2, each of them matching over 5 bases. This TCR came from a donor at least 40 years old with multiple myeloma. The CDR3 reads CASRYNRPGTAGNEQFF. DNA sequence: TGTGCCAGCAGATACAATCGTCCCGGGACGGCTGGTAATGAGCAGTTCTTC.